These 4 T cell receptor beta chains originate from one sample sequenced in a study of T cell responses to AZD1222 COVID-19 vaccine. This table comes from immunoSEQ multiplex PCR, and its TCRdb copy is limited to in-frame clones, with some not included. The top ten hold around 1.2% of the sample, which has approximately 110,000 clones, around 87% seen once. The sequences come from peripheral blood, collected on day 0 of AZD1222 vaccination. Every receptor here comes from an adult in good health.

The chain recombines TRBV7-2 with TRBJ1-5, with TRBD1 identical over 8 bases. CDR1 is SGHTA and CDR2 is FQGNSA in the germline V gene. The CDR3 is 15 amino acids. The V and J ends lost 4 bases and 7 bases, in that order; junction bases with no gene match: 9. This chain's CDR3 is CASSSAWTGRQPQHF. CDR3 nucleotides: TGTGCCAGCAGCTCGGCTTGGACAGGGCGACAGCCCCAGCATTTT.

V and J are TRBV7-9 and TRBJ1-1, with D hard to call. The V gene's germline CDR1 is SEHNR and CDR2 FQNEAQ (reference sequence). V was trimmed by 0 bases and J by 4 bases, leaving 3 bases between them. There are 12 residues in the CDR3. In nucleotides, the CDR3 is TGTGCCAGCAGCTTAGCAGGCACTGAAGCTTTCTTT. This encodes CASSLAGTEAFF.

This chain connects TRBV19 to TRBJ1-2; D is possibly TRBD1 (5 bases). Trimming stripped 0 bases from V and 8 bases from J, with 13 bases between. This CDR3 contains 14 residues. The germline V gene encodes CDR1 LNHDA and CDR2 SQIVND (reference sequence). CDR3 nucleotide sequence: TGTGCCAGTAGTATAGACTTAGACAGCGGCGGCTACACCTTC. This encodes CASSIDLDSGGYTF.

This clone was seen just once. This sequence joins TRBV6-5 and TRBJ1-3; 7 bases match TRBD1. The CDR3 totals 14 residues. Germline V CDR1 and CDR2: MNHEY, SVGAGI. With 6 bases clipped from V and 0 bases from J, the junction kept 2 bases outside the gene matches. The CDR3 loop reads CASSRGDSGNTIYF. CDR3 nucleotide sequence: TGTGCCAGCAGCAGGGGGGACTCTGGAAACACCATATATTTT.